This T cell receptor beta chain derives from a study of shared clonotypes between healthy human individuals. The count of this clone is one. Profiling relied on immunoSEQ multiplex PCR, and the TCRdb table lists in-frame clones only, not all of them. This table holds more than 2,000,000 clones, just over 90% found once. The source of this sequence is a man between 18 and 29 years old in good health. Sequencing was performed on naive CD4+ T cells sorted from blood. Stated subset: CD45RA+ positively selected.

This chain's CDR3 is CASSLAGTDTQYF. As DNA, the CDR3 is TGTGCCAGCAGTCTGGCGGGGACCGATACGCAGTATTTT. This sequence joins TRBV2 and TRBJ2-3; TRBD2 is a possible D gene (6 bases). This CDR3 contains 13 residues. The germline V gene has CDR1 SNHLY and CDR2 FYNNEI. V was cut by 5 bases and J by 6 bases, with 12 bases left in between.